One and the same sample provided the 3 T cell receptor beta chains below, sequenced in a study of human T cells and chemical hapten exposure. Specified time point: pre-sensitization, week 0. Treatment indicated: therapeutic diphenylcyclopropenone sensitization with weekly scalp DPC. TCRdb fed the RACE reads into MiXCR, producing one record per CDR3 protein. The table shows more than 250,000 distinct CDR3 sequences, with about 7.7% occurring only once. Material: whole blood, obtained in connection with sensitization to the hapten diphenylcyclopropenone (DPC). The receptors come from a man between 18 and 29 years old with alopecia areata. Some clones in this sample may be carry-over from other donors' samples.

There are a few counts of this clonotype. This sequence joins TRBV12-5 and TRBJ1-6; 11 nucleotides agree with TRBD1. Per the germline V gene, CDR1 is LGHNT and CDR2 is FRNRAP. Trimming at V came to 3 bases and at J to 8 bases, leaving 9 bases not matched to a gene. The CDR3 spans 17 residues. The CDR3 protein is CASGFLRTGGADSPLHF. The CDR3 nucleotides read TGTGCTAGTGGTTTCCTCCGGACAGGGGGCGCGGATTCACCCCTCCACTTT.

The chain joins TRBV4-3 to TRBJ2-2; 9 nucleotides agree with TRBD1. Losses at the gene ends were 0 bases for V and 7 bases for J; bases not matched to a gene: 9. There are 17 residues in the CDR3. Per the germline V gene, CDR1 is LGHNA and CDR2 is YSLEER. The CDR3 loop is CASSQDRGQGYVGELFF. The CDR3 nucleotides read TGCGCCAGCAGCCAAGATAGGGGACAGGGCTATGTCGGGGAGCTGTTTTTT.

This clonotype was seen a few times. V and J are TRBV12-3 or TRBV12-4 and TRBJ2-7, with D tentatively TRBD1 (6 bases). The CDR3 spans 13 residues. V lost 6 bases and J lost 10, with 19 bases in between. CDR3 sequence: CASSSASRDTQYV. CDR3 coding DNA: TGTGCCAGCAGCAGCGCGAGTCGGGACACCCAGTACGTC.